This T cell receptor beta chain was observed in a study of monozygotic twins with inflammatory bowel disease. Reanalyzing the 5' RACE reads, TCRdb keeps one entry per CDR3 protein, without DNA. This sample's table reports over 150,000 distinct CDR3 sequences. Each donor supplied approximately 2.5 ml of blood. The CDR3 spans 15 residues. Germline CDR1 is DFQATT and CDR2 is SNEGSKA (reference sequence). The sequence was obtained from a human donor with ulcerative colitis or Crohn's disease, or a healthy co-twin of an affected twin (not recorded which). The sequencing sample was made of blood. The chain combines TRBV20-1 with TRBJ2-1; TCRdb's D gene call, TRBD2, goes unchecked for lack of DNA. The CDR3 here is CSAIDRAVSYNEQFF.